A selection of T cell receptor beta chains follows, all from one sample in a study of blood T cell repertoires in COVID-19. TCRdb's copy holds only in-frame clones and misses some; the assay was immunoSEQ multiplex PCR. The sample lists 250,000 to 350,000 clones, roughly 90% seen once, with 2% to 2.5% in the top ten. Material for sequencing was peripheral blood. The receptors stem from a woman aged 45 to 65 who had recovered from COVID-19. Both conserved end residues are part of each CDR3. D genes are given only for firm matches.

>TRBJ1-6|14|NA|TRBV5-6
CASSFGGKGSPLHF
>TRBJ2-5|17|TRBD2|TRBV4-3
CASSQEAGGQRLKTQYF
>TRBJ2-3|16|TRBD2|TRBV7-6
CASSSTSGGSTDTQYF
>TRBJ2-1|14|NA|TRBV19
CASSISGISNEQFF
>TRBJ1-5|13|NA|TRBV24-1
CATSDRSNQPQHF
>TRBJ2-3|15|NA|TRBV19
CASSIGPGSQDTQYF
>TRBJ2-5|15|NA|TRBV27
CASSRGRDYQETQYF
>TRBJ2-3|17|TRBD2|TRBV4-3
CASSQGSLAGGPNTQYF
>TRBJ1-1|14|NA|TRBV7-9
CASSPGDIKAEAFF
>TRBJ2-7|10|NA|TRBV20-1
CSAGLREQYF
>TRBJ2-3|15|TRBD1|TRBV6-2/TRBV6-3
CASSYYRGATDTQYF
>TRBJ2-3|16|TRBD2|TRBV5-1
CASSIGTSGTPDTQYF
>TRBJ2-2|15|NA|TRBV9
CASSEGHKNTGELFF
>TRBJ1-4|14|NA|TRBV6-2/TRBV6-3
CASSSSQAIEKLFF
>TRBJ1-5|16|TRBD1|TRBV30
CAWRGAGTGGGQPQHF
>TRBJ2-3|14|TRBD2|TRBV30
CAWALAGGTDTQYF
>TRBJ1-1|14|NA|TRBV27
CASSSLEGGTEAFF
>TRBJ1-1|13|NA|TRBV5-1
CASSATVNTEAFF
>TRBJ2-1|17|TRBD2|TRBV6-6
CASSRKVVAGIYNEQFF
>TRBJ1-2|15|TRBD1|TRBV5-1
CASSLEGTGLKGYTF
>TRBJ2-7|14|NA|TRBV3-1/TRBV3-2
CASSPRDPGREQYF
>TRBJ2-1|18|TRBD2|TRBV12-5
CASGPGGLAASSYNEQFF
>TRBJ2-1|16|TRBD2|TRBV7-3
CASSTSGTSAHNEQFF
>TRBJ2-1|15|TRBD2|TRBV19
CASTIAGKTNNEQFF